This T cell receptor beta chain was captured in a study of T cell repertoires in cytomegalovirus infection. The wider study: Matching HLA type and CMV infection were both indicated by public TCR beta signatures. Study conclusions and caveats: Carriers of CMV plus the relevant HLA were identified by cumulative public TCR beta family frequency. CMV-specific TCR beta clonotypes restricted by HLA-C dominated the ex vivo response.

Via MiXCR, TCRdb re-called the reads, giving one row per CDR3 protein. The sample includes just over 300,000 distinct CDR3 sequences, 17% of them seen just once. Between the trimmed V and J ends, which lost 5 bases and 4 bases, there was a span of 16 bases. CDR1 is MDHEN and CDR2 is SYDVKM in the germline V gene. There are 15 residues in the CDR3. This clonotype has just a few counts. Its antigen is undetermined. Sequencing was carried out using PBMCs. The V call is TRBV28, the J call TRBJ2-3, with a tentative D call TRBD2 (5 bases). The receptor was isolated from a human donor in good health (CMV status not recorded). Some clones in this sample may be carry-over from other donors' samples. The CDR3 nucleotides are TGTGCCAGCAGTCCCTCCCGGGGTTGGGCAGATACGCAGTATTTT. Translation: CASSPSRGWADTQYF.